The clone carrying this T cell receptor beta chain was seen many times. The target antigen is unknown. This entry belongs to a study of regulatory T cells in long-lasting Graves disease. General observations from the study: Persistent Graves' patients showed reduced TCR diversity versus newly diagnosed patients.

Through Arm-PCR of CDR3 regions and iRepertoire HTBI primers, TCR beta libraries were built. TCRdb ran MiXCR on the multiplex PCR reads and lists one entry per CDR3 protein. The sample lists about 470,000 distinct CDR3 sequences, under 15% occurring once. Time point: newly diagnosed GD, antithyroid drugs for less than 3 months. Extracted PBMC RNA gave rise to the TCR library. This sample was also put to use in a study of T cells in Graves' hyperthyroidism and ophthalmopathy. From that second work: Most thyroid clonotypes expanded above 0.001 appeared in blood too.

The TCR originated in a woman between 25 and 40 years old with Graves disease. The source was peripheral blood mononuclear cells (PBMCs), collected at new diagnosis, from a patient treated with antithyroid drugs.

The CDR3 sequence is CASSLTSAATQYF. The CDR3 DNA is TGTGCCAGCAGTCTTACTAGTGCGGCAACGCAGTATTTT. The chain recombines TRBV12-3 or TRBV12-4 with TRBJ2-3, with D possibly matching TRBD2 (5 bases). The germline V and J ends were trimmed by 5 bases and 9 bases, with 15 bases remaining between them. This CDR3 contains 13 residues.